The sequence of this T cell receptor (beta chain) was determined in a study of Graves' ophthalmopathy and Graves' hyperthyroidism. Notes on the study in general: Most thyroid clonotypes expanded beyond 0.001 frequency were also found in blood.

This clonotype was observed many times. Its antigen is not known. V was trimmed by 3 bases and J by 1 base, leaving 9 bases between them. Per germline, CDR1 SQVTM and CDR2 ANQGSEA. The CDR3 covers 13 residues. Using RNA transcripts, the TCR beta CDR3 regions were amplified. The first round was an RT-PCR with HTBI primers, and the second round was a multiplex PCR. Using its own MiXCR run on the multiplex PCR reads, TCRdb lists one record per CDR3 protein. This sample has over 200,000 distinct CDR3 sequences, with just under 30% found just once. The chain employs TRBV29-1 and TRBJ2-5; D possibly corresponds to TRBD2 (5 bases). Sequencing was done on a sample of peripheral blood. This clonotype originated in a man aged 45-65 years with Graves' ophthalmopathy. The CDR3 DNA reads as TGCAGCGTTGAGGTGGGAGTCCAAGAGACCCAGTACTTC. This gives the protein CSVEVGVQETQYF.